The next 4 T cell receptor beta chains were all read from a single sample in a study of graft-versus-host responses after intestinal transplantation. TCRdb's copy holds only in-frame clones and misses some; the assay was immunoSEQ multiplex PCR. Of 100,000 to 140,000 clones in the sample, around 90% were seen once. These receptors' targets are unknown. The source material was unstimulated CD4+ T cells sorted from spleen or lymph node cells, sampled before transplant. These TCRs come from a human donor who was the organ donor for an intestinal transplant.

The chain combines TRBV2 with TRBJ1-5; a possible D gene is TRBD1 (6 bases). The CDR3 has 15 residues. V was pared by 7 bases and J by 4 bases, with 17 bases between. Looked up from germline, CDR1 is SNHLY and CDR2 is FYNNEI. The CDR3 here is CASTDWAGVNQPQHF. For the CDR3, the DNA is TGTGCCAGCACTGATTGGGCAGGGGTGAATCAGCCCCAGCATTTT.

The rearrangement uses TRBV12-5 and TRBJ2-3, with 12 bases lining up with TRBD2. Germline assignment: CDR1 LGHNT and CDR2 FRNRAP. V trimming: 11 bases; J trimming: 4 bases; junction bases outside the gene matches: 4. The CDR3 loop spans 13 amino acids. The CDR3 sequence: CASTSGSADTQYF. The CDR3 bases are TGTGCTTCGACTAGCGGGAGCGCAGATACGCAGTATTTT.

V usage is TRBV7-3 and J usage is TRBJ2-1, with D tentatively TRBD2 (6 bases). CDR3 size: 13 residues. Germline CDR1 reads SGHTA; CDR2 reads FQGTGA. V shed 1 base and J shed 9 bases, with 10 bases lying between them. The CDR3 loop is CASSLIFGSEQFF. CDR3 bases: TGTGCCAGCAGCTTAATTTTCGGGAGTGAGCAGTTCTTC.

The table lists this clone with a count of one. This sample also contains other DNA sequences that code for the same CDR3. The genes are TRBV6-5 and TRBJ1-2; possibly TRBD1 for D (5 bases). Trimming left V 2 bases short and J 8 bases short, with 12 bases between. The CDR3 runs 13 residues. Germline-derived CDR1 and CDR2 are MNHEY and SVGAGI. In DNA form, the CDR3 reads TGTGCCAGCAGTTACAGGGGTCTAGGCGGCTACACCTTC. It codes for CASSYRGLGGYTF.